These 13 T cell receptor beta chains were sequenced from one sample in a study of T cells in narcolepsy. Sequencing used immunoSEQ multiplex PCR; TCRdb keeps in-frame clones, though not all of them. The table has about 26,000 clones, 81% seen once. The specimen was memory (CD45RA-) CD4+ T cells from blood. These TCRs come from a human donor in good health.

This chain connects TRBV19 to TRBJ2-2; D remains ambiguous. Trimming left V 4 bases short and J 2 bases short, with 11 bases between. CDR3 length equals 15 residues. Germline CDR1 LNHDA, CDR2 SQIVND (reference sequence). CDR3 DNA sequence: TGTGCCAGTAGTAGAACGGGTGTCAACACCGGGGAGCTGTTTTTT. It yields the protein CASSRTGVNTGELFF.

This chain links TRBV2 with TRBJ2-1; weak D call: TRBD2 (6 bases). CDR1 and CDR2 (germline): SNHLY, FYNNEI. V gave up 6 bases and J gave up 5 bases, with 11 bases separating them. The CDR3 totals 13 residues. In DNA form, the CDR3 reads TGTGCCAGCAGCCTTAGCGGTAACAATGAGCAGTTCTTC. Its translation is CASSLSGNNEQFF.

The rearrangement links TRBV27 to TRBJ1-2, with 7 bases that match TRBD1. V was pared by 10 bases and J by 8 bases, with 25 bases of the junction left unmatched. Looked up from germline, CDR1 is MNHEY and CDR2 is SMNVEV (reference sequence). This CDR3 contains 17 residues. The CDR3 loop reads CATQGGGAGGTLMGYTF. CDR3 bases: TGTGCCACCCAGGGCGGAGGGGCAGGGGGAACCTTGATGGGCTACACCTTC.

J is TRBJ2-7 and V is TRBV5-4, with 13 nucleotides matching TRBD2. After removal of 4 bases from V and 5 bases from J, the junction contained 6 bases not matched to a gene. This CDR3 has 15 residues. Germline-derived CDR1 and CDR2 are SGHNT and YYREEE (reference sequence). The CDR3 loop is CASSPGLAGDHEQYF. The DNA of the CDR3 is TGTGCCAGCAGCCCTGGACTAGCGGGAGACCACGAGCAGTACTTC.

The chain employs TRBV7-8 and TRBJ2-2; D unclear. Germline CDR1 reads SGHVS; CDR2 reads FQNEAQ. CDR3 length: 17 amino acids. V was clipped by 1 base and J by 4 bases, with 16 bases between them. CDR3 sequence: CASSLDRLKRGTGELFF. The DNA of the CDR3 is TGTGCCAGCAGCTTAGATCGGTTAAAGCGAGGCACCGGGGAGCTGTTTTTT.

The CDR3 loop reads CAISENAKGPHGYTF. The CDR3 nucleotides are TGTGCCATCAGTGAAAATGCTAAAGGACCCCACGGCTACACCTTC. The chain recombines TRBV10-3 with TRBJ1-2; no definite D call. CDR3 length equals 15 residues. Germline V gene data show CDR1 as ENHRY and CDR2 as SYGVKD. Between the trimmed V and J ends, which lost 3 bases and 8 bases, there was a span of 19 bases.

This clone has a single count. The CDR3 DNA follows: TGTGCCAGCAGTTTAGGCAGCGAATTCTATGGCTACACCTTC. Translated: CASSLGSEFYGYTF. This chain joins TRBV28 and TRBJ1-2; no clear D. From germline, CDR1 is MDHEN and CDR2 SYDVKM. This CDR3 is 14 amino acids long. V lost 2 bases, J lost 4 bases, and 11 bases lay in between.

This clone was seen a handful of times. The same CDR3 also results from other DNA sequences found in this sample. V and J are TRBV7-3 and TRBJ2-5; perhaps TRBD2 as D (5 bases). The CDR3 spans 13 residues. The germline V gene encodes CDR1 SGHTA and CDR2 FQGTGA. V dropped 1 base and J dropped 4 bases, with 7 bases sitting between them. The CDR3 sequence is CASSLREGETQYF. The CDR3, as DNA: TGTGCCAGCAGCTTAAGAGAGGGAGAGACCCAGTACTTC.

For the CDR3, the DNA is TGTGCCAGTAGTATGGCTCGGGCCCATAGCAATCAGCCCCAGCATTTT. This codes for CASSMARAHSNQPQHF. The chain combines TRBV19 with TRBJ1-5, with D unresolved. Germline V CDR1 and CDR2: LNHDA, SQIVND (reference sequence). The germline V and J ends were trimmed by 3 bases and 0 bases, with 12 bases remaining between them. The CDR3 covers 16 residues.

For the CDR3, the DNA is TGTGCCAGCAGTTACTTATCCGGGACAGGGGGCGATGGCTACACCTTC. Translating it yields CASSYLSGTGGDGYTF. This chain links TRBV6-5 with TRBJ1-2; 12 nucleotides match TRBD1. Germline V gene sequence: CDR1 MNHEY, CDR2 SVGAGI. The V segment lost 1 base and the J segment 6 bases; nucleotides outside the gene matches: 6. The CDR3 is made up of 16 amino acids.

The chain joins TRBV6-6 to TRBJ2-7; TRBD2 aligns across 8 bases. The CDR3 covers 16 residues. The ends lost 2 bases at V and 0 bases at J; junction bases unmatched: 6. The germline CDR1 and CDR2 sequences are MNHNY and SVGAGI (reference sequence). The chain's CDR3 is CASSYPSGPSSYEQYF. CDR3 in DNA: TGTGCCAGCAGTTACCCTAGCGGGCCTAGCTCCTACGAGCAGTACTTC.

Points on this clone: One junction end does not reproduce the germline sequence, and a read error may be involved. The same CDR3 can be traced to other DNA sequences in this sample. The V gene is TRBV6-5, the J gene TRBJ2-7; maybe TRBD1 (5 bases). The CDR3 extends over 14 amino acids. Germline loops: CDR1 MNHEY, CDR2 SVGAGI. CDR3 residues: CASRNPTEPYEQYF. The CDR3 DNA reads as TGTGCCAGCAGAAACCCGACAGAGCCCTACGAGCAATACTTC.

This clone was observed a few times. V usage is TRBV5-6 and J usage is TRBJ1-5; D might be TRBD1 (6 bases). The CDR3 is 15 residues long. Between the trimmed V and J ends, which lost 2 bases and 5 bases, there was a span of 14 bases. Germline V lookup: CDR1 SGHDT, CDR2 YYEEEE. The CDR3 protein is CASSFRGGWDQPQHF. The CDR3, as DNA: TGTGCCAGCAGCTTTCGAGGGGGGTGGGATCAGCCCCAGCATTTT.